Included here is one T cell receptor (beta chain) sequence, with context. In this sample, this clone turned up a few times. What this receptor recognizes is not known. Nothing much larger sits one base from this clone, and base qualities are not available. Each donor gave one peripheral blood draw, roughly 110 mL on average, collected into heparinised tubes. A BD FACSAria II was used to sort naive, central memory, regulatory and stem cell-like memory CD4+ T cells with a panel that included CD45RO, CCR7, CD25, CD127, CD95 and CD27. All sorted populations exceeded 95% purity. Right away, PBMCs were isolated by Lymphoprep density gradient centrifugation and were stained directly, with no culture step. So that batch effects would be minimized, each experiment stained and sorted samples in pairs, pairing one healthy donor with one patient. The entire isolated RNA was reverse transcribed using the High Capacity cDNA Reverse Transcription Kit, and thus expressed TCRB transcripts were sequenced. Deep immunoSEQ sequencing was performed on naive, central memory and regulatory T cell samples, with an average of roughly 3.5 million total reads per sample. After sorted cells were lysed in RLT buffer, RNA was extracted with DNase-treated RNeasy Micro or Mini kits, with the choice depending on cell number. To prevent cross-contamination, every cell subset was processed on its own, while patient and healthy donor samples were processed together. The immunoSEQ multiplex PCR was used to amplify TCRB sequences from cDNA, yielding 87-bp fragments that span the CDR3 region. Sequencing of the amplicons was performed on the Illumina HiSeq platform. The original methods were these. PCR bias was computationally corrected using synthetic template baselines, reads within Hamming distance 2 were collapsed, and singletons that could not be merged were discarded. Reads were aligned to IMGT to assign V, D and J genes, CDR3 length, and insertions or deletions at six rearrangement sites. Clonotype counts were normalized to sorted cell number within each subset before computing true diversity and Gini coefficients with the tcR R package. The overlap coefficient, calculated on TCRB nucleotide sequences, was used to measure repertoire sharing. What TCRdb holds here is the immuneACCESS table cut down to in-frame rearrangements. Part of the clones is not present; checked against another copy, under half of the missing clones reflect an unresolved V gene, and the others are unexplained. The D gene and trimming were derived from the DNA, and the V and J assignments and clone size from that table. In all, the sample holds 300,000 to 350,000 clones, and around 8% of those were seen once. The top ten constitute 0.44% of the sample.

This entry belongs to a study of beta chain features in type 1 diabetes (dated by TCRdb to between 2018 and 2020). General notes on the study: Patients and healthy donors did not differ in mean age, gender distribution, total cell number or subset yield. Whereas all 30 or so donors provided naive and central memory subsets, regulatory and stem cell-like memory subsets were isolated from just 8 patients and about 8 healthy donors. The study compared TCRB repertoires of sorted circulating CD4+ T cell subsets between recently diagnosed type 1 diabetes patients and matched healthy donors. A total of 85 million to 110 million sorted cells were examined across all samples, and RNA yield correlated strongly with the number of cells per subset.

Trimming removed 4 bases from V and 5 bases from J; the gene matches leave 5 bases unexplained. CDR1 is given as SGHRS and CDR2 as YFSETQ, both from the germline V gene. The CDR3 numbers 14 residues from cysteine through phenylalanine. The read is trimmed to its CDR3 DNA, 42 bases read in frame from base 1. On the study overall, not on this receptor specifically: Patients with type 1 diabetes made fewer insertions and deleted more nucleotides at VDJ recombination sites, implying thymic rearrangement abnormalities. Because small numbers of individuals were included in the HLA sub-analyses, any influence of HLA type on TCRB rearrangement was left unresolved. Because cDNA was sequenced instead of genomic DNA, activated cells with high expression could be over-represented, although the groups did not differ in activation or CD3 levels. The naive, central memory and regulatory TCRB repertoires appeared to resemble one another more closely among patients than among healthy donors. PCR may preferentially amplify shorter templates, but because patient and control samples were amplified and corrected together, any resulting skew would affect both groups equally. In all four CD4+ subsets, TCRB CDR3 length was moderately but significantly shorter in type 1 diabetes patients.

The source of this sequence is a woman in her late teens or twenties in good health. The V and J segments used are TRBV5-1 and TRBJ2-1, with TRBD1 matching 8 junction bases. Sequencing was performed on central memory CD4+ T cells from blood. The CDR3 here reads CASSPGQVNNEQFF. The DNA reads TGCGCCAGCAGCCCGGGACAGGTAAACAATGAGCAGTTCTTC.